This T cell receptor beta chain was documented in a study of cytomegalovirus exposure and HLA in healthy donors. Study conclusions and caveats: For cytomegalovirus status, the classifier reportedly gave diagnoses with high specificity and sensitivity. In a later analysis, a missense DCLRE1C variant was linked to TCR beta V- and J-gene trimming.

Primers: 60 Vbeta forward and 13 Jbeta reverse. The table came from immunoSEQ multiplex PCR; TCRdb's copy has only in-frame clones and leaves some out. The sample's table shows about 200,000 clones. V lost 3 bases, J lost 0 bases, and 2 bases stayed unmatched. The CDR3 covers 15 residues. Germline-derived CDR1 and CDR2 are SGDLS and YYNGEE. Turning to this clone: Its matching antigen is unknown.

Source material: PBMCs. The origin of this receptor is a girl aged 2 to 10 in good health and CMV-seropositive. V and J are TRBV9 and TRBJ2-3; TRBD2 matches 9 bases. CDR3 region: CASSATSGSTDTQYF. Here the CDR3 DNA reads TGTGCCAGCAGCGCGACTAGCGGAAGCACAGATACGCAGTATTTT.